This TCR beta chain was sequenced for a study of neurological immune-mediated disorders. Input was 800,000 to 1,000,000 sorted T cells, either CD4+ or CD8+. MiXCR, run by TCRdb on the 5' RACE reads, gives a single entry per CDR3 protein. The repertoire holds 40,000 to 45,000 distinct CDR3 sequences, with roughly 6% as singletons. Study findings and constraints: None of the CDR3 amino acid sequences in expanded clones turned up in more than one subject, which points to private repertoires in all groups.

V was cut by 4 bases and J by 4 bases, with 17 bases left in between. This CDR3 contains 16 residues. CDR1 and CDR2 (germline): SGHRS, YFSETQ. This clonotype was seen many times. Its specificity is unknown. Specimen: CD4+ T cells from blood. The V and J genes are TRBV5-1 and TRBJ2-2; no definite D call. The origin of this receptor is a woman aged 40 to 50 in good health. CDR3 DNA: TGCGCCAGCAGCCCCCTGACGGTGGAAAGCACCGGGGAGCTGTTTTTT. Translating it yields CASSPLTVESTGELFF.